A single sample is the source of the 2 T cell receptor beta chains below, sequenced in a study of blood T cell repertoires in COVID-19. Sequencing used immunoSEQ multiplex PCR; TCRdb keeps in-frame clones, though not all of them. The sample includes roughly 370,000 clones, around nine tenths of them seen just once. Sequenced material: PBMCs or T cells enriched from blood (not recorded which). The receptors originated from a woman between 50 and 59 years old who had recovered from COVID-19.

The chain recombines TRBV6-2 or TRBV6-3 with TRBJ2-4; D possibly corresponds to TRBD1 (6 bases). V was shortened by 4 bases and J by 0 bases, with 13 bases between the two germline ends. From germline, CDR1 is MNHEY and CDR2 SVGEGT. The CDR3 totals 16 residues. Here the CDR3 DNA reads TGTGCCAGCAGTTCCGACAGGAATCTAGCCAAAAACATTCAGTACTTC. It translates to CASSSDRNLAKNIQYF.

As DNA, the CDR3 is TGTGCCAGTAGTATTTCCGTTACGGGCTACGAGCAGTACTTC. As protein: CASSISVTGYEQYF. The chain carries TRBV19 and TRBJ2-7; D uncertain. Trimming cost V 3 bases and J 3 bases, with 12 bases left between them. The CDR3 extends over 14 amino acids. Germline CDR1 LNHDA, CDR2 SQIVND (reference sequence).